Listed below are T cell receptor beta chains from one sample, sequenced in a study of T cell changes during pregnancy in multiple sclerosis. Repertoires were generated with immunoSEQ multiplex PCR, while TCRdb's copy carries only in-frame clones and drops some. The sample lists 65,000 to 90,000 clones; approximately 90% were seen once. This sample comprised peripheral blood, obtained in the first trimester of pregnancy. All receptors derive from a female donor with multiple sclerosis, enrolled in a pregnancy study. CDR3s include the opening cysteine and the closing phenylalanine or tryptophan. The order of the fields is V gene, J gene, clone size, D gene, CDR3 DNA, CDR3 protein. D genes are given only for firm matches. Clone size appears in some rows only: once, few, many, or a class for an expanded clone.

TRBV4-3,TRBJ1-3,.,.,TGCGCCAGCAGCCAAGGTGGCGGGGGTCCTGGAAACACCATATATTTT,CASSQGGGGPGNTIYF
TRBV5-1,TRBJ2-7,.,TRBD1,TGCGCCAGCAGCTTGGGCGGGACAGGCTTCTCCTACGAGCAGTACTTC,CASSLGGTGFSYEQYF
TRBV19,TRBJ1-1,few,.,TGTGCCAGTAGTATGCTACGCCACAGGGATGGGAACACTGAAGCTTTCTTT,CASSMLRHRDGNTEAFF
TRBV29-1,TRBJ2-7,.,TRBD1,TGCAGCGGACAGGGGGCGATGAGTGGGGAGCAGTACTTC,CSGQGAMSGEQYF
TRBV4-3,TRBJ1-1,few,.,TGCGCCAGCAGCCAAGGACAGAACACTGAAGCTTTCTTT,CASSQGQNTEAFF
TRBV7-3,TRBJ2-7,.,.,TGTGCCAGCAGCCCAACTCCGGGGTACGAGCAGTACTTC,CASSPTPGYEQYF
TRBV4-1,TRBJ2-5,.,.,TGCGCCAGCAGCCAAGAGCCGGGACAAGGCCAAGAGACCCAGTACTTC,CASSQEPGQGQETQYF
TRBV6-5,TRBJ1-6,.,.,TGTGCCAGCAGGGGTCCGGGACTCAAGTCACCCCTCCACTTT,CASRGPGLKSPLHF
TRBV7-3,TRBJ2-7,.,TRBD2,TGTGCCAGCAGCTTAGAAGCGGGAGCATCCTACGAGCAGTACTTC,CASSLEAGASYEQYF
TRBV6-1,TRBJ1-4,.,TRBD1,TGTGCCAGCGGGGAGACAGGGCAGGATAAACTGTTTTTT,CASGETGQDKLFF
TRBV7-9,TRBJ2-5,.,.,TGTGCCAGCAGCTTAGGGGCGCTAGGTTCGGGGGAGACCCAGTACTTC,CASSLGALGSGETQYF
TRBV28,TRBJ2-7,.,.,TGTGCCAGCAGACCTCCTAGCGAGTACGAGCAGTACTTC,CASRPPSEYEQYF
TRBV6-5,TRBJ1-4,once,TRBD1,TGTGCCAGCAGGGAGTGGACAGGGACTAATGAAAAACTGTTTTTT,CASREWTGTNEKLFF
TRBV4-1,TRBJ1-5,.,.,TGCGCCAGCAGCCAAGGGGACACGCCGTTCGGGCAGCCCCAGCATTTT,CASSQGDTPFGQPQHF
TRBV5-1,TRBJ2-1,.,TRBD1,TGCGCCAGCAGCTTGCTGGCAGGGGGCAACCATGAGCAGTTCTTC,CASSLLAGGNHEQFF
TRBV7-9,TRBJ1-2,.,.,TGTGCCAGCAGCTTAGACAGACAGGAGAACTATGGCTACACCTTC,CASSLDRQENYGYTF
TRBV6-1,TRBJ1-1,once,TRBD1,TGTGCCATCACGGGACAGCTGAACACTGAAGCTTTCTTT,CAITGQLNTEAFF
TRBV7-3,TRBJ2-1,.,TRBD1,TGTGCCAGCAGTGGCGGTACAGGGGGGAATGAGCAGTTCTTC,CASSGGTGGNEQFF
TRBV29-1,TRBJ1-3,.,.,TGCAGCGTTTTGACAGGTGACACCATATATTTT,CSVLTGDTIYF
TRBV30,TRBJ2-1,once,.,TGTGCCTGGAGCACCACTCGATTCGAGCAGTTCTTC,CAWSTTRFEQFF
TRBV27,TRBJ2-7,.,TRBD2,TGTGCCAGCAGTTTTAGCGGGAGTTTCTTCGAGCAGTACTTC,CASSFSGSFFEQYF
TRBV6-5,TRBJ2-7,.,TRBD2,TGTGCCAGCAGCCTGGGACTAGCGGGAAGCGAGCAGTACTTC,CASSLGLAGSEQYF
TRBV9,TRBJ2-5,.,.,TGTGCCAGCAGCGTAGTGGCGGGGACGGGGGAGACCCAGTACTTC,CASSVVAGTGETQYF
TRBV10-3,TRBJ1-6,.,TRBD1,TGTGCCATCAGCAACAGGGGGCAGGATTCACCCCTCCACTTT,CAISNRGQDSPLHF
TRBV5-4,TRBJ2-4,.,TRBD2,TGTGCCAGCAGCTCGAAGGGGAGGGACATTCAGTACTTC,CASSSKGRDIQYF
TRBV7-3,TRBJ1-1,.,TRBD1,TGTGCCAGCAGCTTAAAAGGACAGGGGGCCACTGAAGCTTTCTTT,CASSLKGQGATEAFF
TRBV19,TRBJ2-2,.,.,TGTGCCAGTAGTGCGACAGGACTGAACACCGGGGAGCTGTTTTTT,CASSATGLNTGELFF
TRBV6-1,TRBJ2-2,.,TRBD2,TGTGCCAGCAGTGCGATCCTAGCGGGAGGGCCGCTGACCGGGGAGCTGTTTTTT,CASSAILAGGPLTGELFF
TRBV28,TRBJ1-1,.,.,TGTGCCAGTGGGGGCGGGGGGTACACTGAAGCTTTCTTT,CASGGGGYTEAFF
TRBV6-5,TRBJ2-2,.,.,TGTGCCAGCAGTCAGTGGACCGGGGAGCTGTTTTTT,CASSQWTGELFF
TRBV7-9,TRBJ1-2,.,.,TGTGCCAGCAGCGCCTACTTGGATGGCTACACCTTC,CASSAYLDGYTF
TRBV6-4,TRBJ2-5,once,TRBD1,TGTGCCAGCAGCGCCCGGGACAGGGAAAAAGAGACCCAGTACTTC,CASSARDREKETQYF
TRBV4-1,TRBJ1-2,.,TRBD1,TGCGCCAGCAGCCAAGGGACAGGGGTTAGGTATGGCTACACCTTC,CASSQGTGVRYGYTF
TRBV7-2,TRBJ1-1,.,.,TGTGCCAGCAGCCCACGAGAGCGCAGGAACACTGAAGCTTTCTTT,CASSPRERRNTEAFF
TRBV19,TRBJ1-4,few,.,TGTGCCAGTAGTATCGGGGTGGAAAAACTGTTTTTT,CASSIGVEKLFF
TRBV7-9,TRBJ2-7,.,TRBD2,TGTGCCAGCAGCTTTTGGGGGGGGAGAAGCTCCTACGAGCAGTACTTC,CASSFWGGRSSYEQYF
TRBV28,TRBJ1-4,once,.,TGTGCCAGCAGTTTAACCCGACAGCAAAAGAAACTGTTTTTT,CASSLTRQQKKLFF
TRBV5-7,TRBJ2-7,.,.,TGTGCCAGCAGCTTGAGACACCCACGCCCCGAGCAGTACTTC,CASSLRHPRPEQYF
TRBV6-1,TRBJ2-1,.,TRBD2,TGTGCCAGCAGTGTATTTCGGCTAGCGGGAGGGAGGAATGAGCAGTTCTTC,CASSVFRLAGGRNEQFF
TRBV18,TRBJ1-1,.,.,TGTGCCAGCTCACCCCGATCGTCACAGGGAACTGAAGCTTTCTTT,CASSPRSSQGTEAFF
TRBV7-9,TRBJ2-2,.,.,TGTGCCAGCAGCCCGGCGACAGCGTTAAACACCGGGGAGCTGTTTTTT,CASSPATALNTGELFF
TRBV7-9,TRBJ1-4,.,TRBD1,TGTGCCAGCAGCTTCGGACAGGGGGTGACTAATGAAAAACTGTTTTTT,CASSFGQGVTNEKLFF
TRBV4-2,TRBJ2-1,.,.,TGTGCCAGCAGCCAAGATTGGCTAGCCCACAATGAGCAGTTCTTC,CASSQDWLAHNEQFF
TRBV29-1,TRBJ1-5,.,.,TGCAGCGCCATTCTCAGCAACACAGGGACCTATCAGCCCCAGCATTTT,CSAILSNTGTYQPQHF
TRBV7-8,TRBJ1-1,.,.,TGTGCCAGCGACCCACAGGGACGGATTAACACTGAAGCTTTCTTT,CASDPQGRINTEAFF
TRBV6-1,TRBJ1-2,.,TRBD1,TGTGCCAGCACCCCGGGACAGCCAGGGGGTGGCTACACCTTC,CASTPGQPGGGYTF
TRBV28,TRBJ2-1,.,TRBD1,TGTGCCAGCAATCTCGCGACAGGGGGGAATGAGCAGTTCTTC,CASNLATGGNEQFF